Listed here are 5 T cell receptor beta chains from one sample, sequenced in a study of blood T cell repertoires in COVID-19. The method was immunoSEQ multiplex PCR; TCRdb's version includes in-frame clones alone and lacks a portion of them. Among about 76,000 clones, more than 75% were seen once, and the ten largest hold 10% to 11%. Sample: peripheral blood. These receptors all stem from a man aged 60 to 69 with COVID-19, enrolled during active disease.

The rearrangement links TRBV6-5 to TRBJ2-7, with TRBD1 matching 7 bases. Trimming took 2 bases from V and 3 from J; bases not matched to a gene: 4. The CDR3 sequence is 14 residues long. Germline V gene sequence: CDR1 MNHEY, CDR2 SVGAGI. CDR3 protein: CASSYDGTVYEQYF. Written as DNA, the CDR3 is TGTGCCAGCAGTTACGACGGGACAGTCTACGAGCAGTACTTC.

The gene calls are TRBV28 and TRBJ2-7; D ambiguous. The CDR3 runs 11 residues. The germline gives CDR1 MDHEN, CDR2 SYDVKM. Deletions cut 5 bases from V and 2 bases from J, with 4 bases between. CDR3 protein: CASSIAYEQYF. The CDR3 bases are TGTGCCAGCAGTATAGCCTACGAGCAGTACTTC.

This clone has only one observation. The rearrangement links TRBV3-1 (or the pseudogene TRBV3-2) to TRBJ2-7; possibly TRBD1 for D (6 bases). CDR1 is LGHDT and CDR2 is YNNKEL in the germline V gene (reference sequence). Between the trimmed V and J ends, which lost 2 bases and 6 bases, there was a span of 11 bases. The CDR3 sequence is 13 residues long. The CDR3 DNA is TGTGCCAGCAGCCAATTAGCAGGGGCCGAGCAGTACTTC. Translation gives CASSQLAGAEQYF.

The V gene is TRBV4-2, the J gene TRBJ1-2, with D uncertain. The CDR3 runs 14 residues. Germline-derived CDR1 and CDR2 are LGHNA and YNFKEQ. The V end lost 0 bases, the J end lost 4 bases, and 9 bases lay between the germline ends. CDR3 amino acids: CASSQDKGVYGYTF. The CDR3 DNA sequence: TGTGCCAGCAGCCAAGATAAGGGAGTCTATGGCTACACCTTC.

This chain joins TRBV25-1 and TRBJ2-7; no firm D call. The CDR3 consists of 12 residues. Germline CDR1 is MGHDK and CDR2 is SYGVNS. V lost 1 base to trimming and J lost 4 bases, with 5 bases between them. CDR3 loop: CASSEFSYEQYF. As DNA, the CDR3 is TGTGCCAGCAGTGAATTCTCTTACGAGCAGTACTTC.